This T cell receptor beta chain stems from a study of spatial heterogeneity in lung cancer (dated by TCRdb to about 2019). As for the study more broadly: Beta-chain transcripts were consistently detected in greater numbers than alpha-chain transcripts, which likely reflects a higher abundance of beta-chain transcripts. In the raw uncorrected reads, each unique combination of TCR and UMI appeared more than ten times on average. In non-small cell lung cancer, the study made a quantitative comparison of TCR alpha and beta repertoires among multiple tumor regions, matched nontumor lung and blood. Nonsynonymous mutation counts, determined by whole-exome sequencing of tumor tissue, were related to features of the TCR repertoire. At surgery, both alpha and beta chains were TCR-sequenced in 200 to 250 tumor regions, fewer than 85 matched nontumor lung samples and 56 PBMC samples. Overall study outcomes, separate from this receptor: Ubiquitous expanded tumor TCRs were detected in blood more often at tumor resection than at routine follow-up. Additional single-cell paired TCR alpha and beta sequencing was considered necessary to confirm, at a functional level, the hypothesis that regional TCRs recognize regional mutations.

The intended sense of this specimen's time point label: sample taken at primary tumor resection. Samples were obtained from approximately 76 patients with early-stage, untreated non-small cell lung cancer from the lung TRACERx cohort. Whole RNA extracted from tumor and nontumor lung tissue, or from cryopreserved PBMC samples, was used for TCR sequencing without cell sorting. Only patients with enough RNA available from two or more tumor regions were chosen for TCR sequencing. Library creation used 5' RACE. Sequencing was carried out with a NextSeq 500. The TCR library protocol attached a unique molecular identifier to each TCR cDNA molecule to allow correction of PCR and sequencing errors. As for the authors' bioinformatics: Decombinator tools were used for TCR identification, UMI-based error correction and CDR3 extraction. Expanded TCRs were defined as those above a frequency of 2 per 1,000, corresponding to the top 1% of the tumor frequency distribution. Renyi diversity was calculated using the R vegan package after each repertoire was subsampled 100 times to 5,000 TCRs. CDR3 similarity networks were built from amino acid triplet string-kernel similarity, with CDR3s being connected when pairwise similarity was above 0.82. The public reads were quality trimmed at Q25 with fastp and then assembled into clones with MiXCR by TCRdb, keeping productive beta chains. Here each entry gathers all rows of one CDR3 protein and keeps the most common genes and DNA. TCRdb assigned the V and J calls; the authors' analysis was not used. A total of tens of thousands of distinct CDR3 sequences appear in this sample, roughly 12% of them only once. The top ten clonotypes cover about two fifths of the sample.

The table lists this clonotype with many counts. This receptor's antigen is unknown. There are no base qualities to consult, and no much larger clone falls within one base. Sequencing was performed on PBMCs, taken at surgery. The TCR sequence derives from a male donor with early-stage non-small cell lung cancer.

The CDR3 sequence is CASRLAGGIPYNEQFF. The sequence in DNA is TGTGCCAGCAGACTAGCGGGGGGAATACCCTACAATGAGCAGTTCTTC. Recombination linked TRBV28 to TRBJ2-1, with TRBD2 matching 12 junction bases. The cysteine opens and the phenylalanine closes a CDR3 of 16 amino acids. Solely the CDR3 DNA is kept, with 48 bases framed from the first base. The germline V end is reduced by 6 bases and the J end by 2 bases; junction bases left unmatched: 5. Looking up the germline V gene yields CDR1 MDHEN and CDR2 SYDVKM. With all but the CDR3 taken from the reference TRBV28 and TRBJ2-1 genes, the full variable domain is: DVKVTQSSRYLVKRTGEKVFLECVQDMDHENMFWYRQDPGLGLRLIYFSYDVKMKEKGDIPEGYSVSREKKERFSLILESASTNQTSMYLCASRLAGGIPYNEQFFGPGTRLTVL.